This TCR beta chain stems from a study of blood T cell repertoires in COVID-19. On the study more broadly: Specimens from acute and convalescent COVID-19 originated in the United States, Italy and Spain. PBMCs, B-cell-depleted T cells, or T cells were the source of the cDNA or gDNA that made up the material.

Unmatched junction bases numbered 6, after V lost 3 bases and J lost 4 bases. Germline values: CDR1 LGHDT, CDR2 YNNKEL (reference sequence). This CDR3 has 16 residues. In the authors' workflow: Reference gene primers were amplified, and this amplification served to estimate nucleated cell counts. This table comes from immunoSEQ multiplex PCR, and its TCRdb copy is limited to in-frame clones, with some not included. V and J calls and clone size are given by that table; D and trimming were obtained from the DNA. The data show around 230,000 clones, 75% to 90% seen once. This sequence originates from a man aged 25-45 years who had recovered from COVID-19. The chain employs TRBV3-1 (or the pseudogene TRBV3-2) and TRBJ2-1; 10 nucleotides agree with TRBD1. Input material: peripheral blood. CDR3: CASSHYGTGEYNEQFF. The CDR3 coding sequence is TGTGCCAGCAGCCACTACGGGACAGGGGAATACAATGAGCAGTTCTTC.